The rows below give T cell receptor beta chains drawn from one sample of a study of human T cells and chemical hapten exposure. In TCRdb, the RACE reads were re-called with MiXCR into one record per CDR3 protein. The table includes 55,000 to 80,000 distinct CDR3 sequences, approximately 10% detected once. Sequencing was performed on whole blood, taken in connection with sensitization to the hapten diphenylcyclopropenone (DPC). All receptors come from a woman under 40 with alopecia areata. Some clones in this sample may be carry-over from other donors' samples. The CDR3 runs from the conserved cysteine through the conserved F or W.

J gene | V gene | CDR3 protein
TRBJ2-7 | TRBV7-8 | CASSRSPSPTYEQYF
TRBJ1-6 | TRBV12-3/TRBV12-4 | CASSPDRASSYNSPLHF
TRBJ1-6 | TRBV28 | CASSPRGTINSPLHF
TRBJ2-3 | TRBV7-6 | CASSLSTSTDTQYF
TRBJ2-7 | TRBV19 | CASSRAGVYEQYF
TRBJ2-3 | TRBV7-6 | CASRKFYGTDTQYF
TRBJ1-5 | TRBV10-3 | CAISESGGPGDQPQHF
TRBJ1-2 | TRBV28 | CASRVGGHGYTF
TRBJ2-1 | TRBV7-2 | CASSFTLAGGYGQFF
TRBJ2-1 | TRBV7-9 | CASSLSGLAANEQFF
TRBJ2-7 | TRBV10-3 | CAISETSGPPPGQYF
TRBJ2-3 | TRBV20-1 | CSADLSASGSLSADTQYF
TRBJ1-1 | TRBV19 | CASSSHRNMNTEAFF
TRBJ1-4 | TRBV4-2 | CASSSSSGLSEKLFF
TRBJ1-2 | TRBV21-1 | CASNNRGTEGYTF
TRBJ1-1 | TRBV5-1 | CASSLTGQTEAFF
TRBJ2-1 | TRBV7-2 | CASSGGTSLGNEQFF
TRBJ2-7 | TRBV20-1 | CSASWTDRAPYEQYF
TRBJ2-7 | TRBV7-9 | CASSSTGRIYEQYF
TRBJ1-4 | TRBV3-1 | CASSRLGEDEKLFF
TRBJ2-3 | TRBV12-3/TRBV12-4 | CASSPDRGRDTQYF
TRBJ2-3 | TRBV4-3 | CASSQGGLPGDTQYF
TRBJ2-1 | TRBV20-1 | CSARDVRSSGTYNEQFF
TRBJ1-2 | TRBV11-2 | CASSPSPGTGPGGYTF
TRBJ1-4 | TRBV21-1 | CASSKRQGYKEKLFF
TRBJ1-1 | TRBV28 | CASSFFGRGAEAFF
TRBJ2-5 | TRBV10-3 | CAISGETQYF
TRBJ2-5 | TRBV24-1 | CATSDAHGQETQYF
TRBJ1-6 | TRBV28 | CATSRDRGQNSPLHF
TRBJ2-5 | TRBV7-8 | CASSLVGPAGVVTQYF
TRBJ1-1 | TRBV29-1 | CSVALVITEAFF
TRBJ1-2 | TRBV4-3 | CASSQVRNYGYTF
TRBJ1-3 | TRBV7-9 | CASSFSPPGQASGNTIYF
TRBJ1-1 | TRBV30 | CAWKGRIMNTEAFF
TRBJ2-7 | TRBV28 | CASSLRREEQYF
TRBJ1-2 | TRBV5-6 | CASSLDRKGFSGYTF
TRBJ1-1 | TRBV24-1 | CATSEPGTGGPEAFF
TRBJ2-7 | TRBV10-3 | CAISRGDSYEQYF
TRBJ1-5 | TRBV27 | CASSFRRVADQPQHF
TRBJ2-5 | TRBV6-2/TRBV6-3 | CASVLRAATDAQETQYF
TRBJ2-1 | TRBV7-9 | CASSAGRTSGGANEQFF
TRBJ2-3 | TRBV4-2 | CASSQVERSPDTQYF
TRBJ2-7 | TRBV29-1 | CSVEDDTAYEQYF
TRBJ1-4 | TRBV7-9 | CASSPYYRTLKEKLFF
TRBJ1-3 | TRBV5-1 | CASSTAGTGTLSGNTIYF
TRBJ2-5 | TRBV14 | CASSQRRTGQETQYF